This T cell receptor beta chain is drawn from a study of blood T cell repertoires in COVID-19. This clone has a handful of counts. Authors' data handling: For nucleated cells, counts were estimated from reference gene primer amplification. The data were produced by immunoSEQ multiplex PCR, yet TCRdb's version contains in-frame clones alone and is incomplete. V, J and clone size are taken as reported in that table, and D and trimming were inferred from the DNA itself. Of roughly 400,000 clones in the sample, 70% to 90% were seen once. Trimming took 3 bases from V and 4 from J; bases not matched to a gene: 8. The CDR3 runs to 15 residues. CDR1 is MDHEN and CDR2 is SYDVKM in the germline V gene. Enrolled through a virtual design, the participants were between roughly 18 and 100 years of age and came from roughly 22 US areas. Exposed study participants had met a COVID-19 case within 2 weeks before entry.

The receptor was derived from a woman between 18 and 30 years old who had been exposed to COVID-19. V and J are TRBV28 and TRBJ2-5; 7 nucleotides align to TRBD1. The specimen sequenced was PBMCs or T cells enriched from blood (not recorded which). The CDR3 DNA reads as TGTGCCAGCAGTTTTCGCAGGGGGACGGGAGAGACCCAGTACTTC. The encoded protein is CASSFRRGTGETQYF.